A selection of T cell receptor beta chains follows, all from one sample in a study of OX40 agonist ivuxolimab in advanced cancers. Produced via immunoSEQ multiplex PCR; TCRdb's table is partial and in-frame only. The table has fewer than 15,000 clones, roughly 87% seen once. Sequencing was performed on CD4+ or CD8+ T cells sorted from blood, taken in a trial of the OX40 agonist ivuxolimab. The receptors stem from an adult with an advanced solid tumor such as melanoma, head and neck, liver or kidney cancer. Both conserved end residues are part of each CDR3. The D gene is left open where the match is weak. A row's size may be missing; if present it is once, few, many or a size class.

D gene	clone size	V gene	J gene	CDR3 protein	CDR3 DNA
.	.	TRBV6-5	TRBJ2-7	CASSYSNPSAYEQYF	TGTGCCAGCAGTTACTCGAACCCTAGCGCGTACGAGCAGTACTTC
.	once	TRBV11-2	TRBJ1-6	CASSLYGDPAGYSPLHF	TGTGCCAGCAGCTTATACGGAGACCCCGCCGGATATTCACCCCTCCACTTT
.	.	TRBV25-1	TRBJ1-6	CASSVGSSNSPLHF	TGTGCCAGCAGTGTTGGATCGTCTAATTCACCCCTCCACTTT
TRBD2	.	TRBV6-5	TRBJ2-3	CASSYEGLVGDTQYF	TGTGCCAGCAGTTACGAAGGACTAGTTGGAGATACGCAGTATTTT
.	once	TRBV11-2	TRBJ2-1	CASSLSGIIYNEQFF	TGTGCCAGCAGCTTATCGGGGATTATTTACAATGAGCAGTTCTTC
.	.	TRBV30	TRBJ2-5	CAWSPLVMQETQYF	TGTGCCTGGTCCCCTTTGGTGATGCAAGAGACCCAGTACTTC
.	.	TRBV11-3	TRBJ2-7	CASSYAGTYEQYF	TGTGCCAGCAGTTACGCAGGGACCTACGAGCAGTACTTC
.	.	TRBV30	TRBJ1-2	CAWTAGRGDYGYTF	TGTGCCTGGACCGCGGGGAGGGGCGACTATGGCTACACCTTC
.	.	TRBV19	TRBJ1-1	CASRTRASGGTEAFF	TGTGCCAGTAGGACTCGGGCCTCCGGAGGGACTGAAGCTTTCTTT
.	.	TRBV19	TRBJ1-1	CASSKGTALNTEAFF	TGTGCCAGTAGTAAGGGCACAGCACTGAACACTGAAGCTTTCTTT
TRBD2	.	TRBV9	TRBJ2-7	CASSATGGSSYEQYF	TGTGCCAGCAGCGCAACGGGAGGGAGCTCCTACGAGCAGTACTTC
TRBD1	.	TRBV11-1	TRBJ1-1	CASSPGTGVAFF	TGTGCCAGCAGCCCCGGGACAGGGGTGGCTTTCTTT
TRBD1	.	TRBV7-9	TRBJ2-1	CASSSTTGTGGRNEQFF	TGTGCCAGCAGCTCAACTACCGGGACAGGGGGCCGCAATGAGCAGTTCTTC
TRBD1	.	TRBV7-9	TRBJ2-7	CASSLRGLSSYEQYF	TGTGCCAGCAGCCTCAGGGGGCTGAGCTCCTACGAGCAGTACTTC
.	few	TRBV4-1	TRBJ1-3	CASSQEEPNFFLGNTIYF	TGCGCCAGCAGCCAAGAAGAGCCAAACTTTTTCTTAGGAAACACCATATATTTT
TRBD1	.	TRBV5-1	TRBJ2-7	CASSLAGQAHDEQYF	TGCGCCAGCAGCTTGGCGGGACAGGCCCACGACGAGCAGTACTTC
TRBD1	.	TRBV4-1	TRBJ2-7	CASSQARGSYEQYF	TGCGCCAGCAGCCAAGCCAGGGGGTCCTACGAGCAGTACTTC
.	.	TRBV6-6	TRBJ2-1	CASKGETGFLLDEQFF	TGTGCCAGCAAGGGGGAAACCGGGTTCCTCTTAGATGAGCAGTTCTTC
.	.	TRBV27	TRBJ1-5	CASGLGGNQPQHF	TGTGCCAGCGGATTGGGGGGAAATCAGCCCCAGCATTTT
.	.	TRBV7-9	TRBJ1-2	CASSLKGDDGYTF	TGTGCCAGCAGCTTAAAGGGGGACGATGGCTACACCTTC
TRBD2	.	TRBV23-1	TRBJ2-3	CASTRAGFTDTQYF	TGCGCCAGCACGCGAGCGGGATTCACAGATACGCAGTATTTT
.	.	TRBV7-9	TRBJ2-3	CASSWSSMADTQYF	TGTGCCAGCAGCTGGAGTTCTATGGCAGATACGCAGTATTTT
TRBD2	.	TRBV9	TRBJ2-3	CASSVGRASGTTDTQYF	TGTGCCAGCAGCGTAGGTAGGGCTAGCGGGACCACAGATACGCAGTATTTT
.	few	TRBV7-2	TRBJ2-7	CASSPTRGDSPYEQYF	TGTGCCAGCAGCCCAACGAGGGGGGACAGCCCCTACGAGCAGTACTTC
TRBD2	.	TRBV5-1	TRBJ2-2	CASSFGLAGRAGELFF	TGCGCCAGCAGCTTCGGTCTAGCGGGAAGGGCCGGGGAGCTGTTTTTT
.	.	TRBV2	TRBJ2-1	CASSPPWGNEQFF	TGTGCCAGCAGTCCTCCTTGGGGCAATGAGCAGTTCTTC
TRBD1	once	TRBV7-2	TRBJ1-2	CASSPGTGYGYTF	TGCGCCAGCAGCCCAGGGACAGGGTATGGCTACACCTTC
.	.	TRBV14	TRBJ2-1	CASSQIRGTNEQFF	TGTGCCAGCAGCCAAATCAGGGGCACCAATGAGCAGTTCTTC
.	.	TRBV11-3	TRBJ1-3	CASSFWGLGNTIYF	TGTGCCAGCAGCTTCTGGGGGCTTGGAAACACCATATATTTT
.	.	TRBV29-1	TRBJ2-3	CSVLLRDSTDTQYF	TGCAGCGTTTTACTCCGGGACAGCACAGATACGCAGTATTTT
.	.	TRBV7-8	TRBJ2-7	CASSLGGGPAGYEQYF	TGTGCCAGCAGCTTAGGAGGGGGCCCTGCGGGGTACGAGCAGTACTTC
.	.	TRBV7-9	TRBJ2-7	CASSQGDEQYF	TGTGCCAGCAGCCAAGGGGACGAGCAGTACTTC
.	once	TRBV6-1	TRBJ1-1	CASSDLTGVNTEAFF	TGTGCCAGCAGTGACCTAACAGGCGTGAACACTGAAGCTTTCTTT
.	.	TRBV7-3	TRBJ2-2	CASSFGGTGELFF	TGTGCCAGCAGCTTCGGGGGCACCGGGGAGCTGTTTTTT
TRBD2	.	TRBV18	TRBJ2-7	CASSPRRGERLYEQYF	TGTGCCAGCTCACCGAGACGGGGGGAAAGGCTCTACGAGCAGTACTTC
TRBD1	once	TRBV4-3	TRBJ1-1	CASSQARTGTDEAFF	TGCGCCAGCAGCCAAGCCCGGACAGGGACGGATGAAGCTTTCTTT
.	once	TRBV6-5	TRBJ2-1	CASSYTGWNEQFF	TGTGCCAGCAGTTACACAGGGTGGAATGAGCAGTTCTTC
.	once	TRBV10-3	TRBJ2-1	CAISDSVGVYYNEQFF	TGTGCCATCAGTGACTCAGTGGGAGTATACTACAATGAGCAGTTCTTC
.	.	TRBV27	TRBJ2-1	CASSFGRPAYNEQFF	TGTGCCAGCAGTTTTGGGCGGCCTGCCTACAATGAGCAGTTCTTC
.	.	TRBV4-3	TRBJ2-7	CASSQEEKADTYEQYF	TGCGCCAGCAGCCAAGAGGAGAAGGCAGACACCTACGAGCAGTACTTC
TRBD1	.	TRBV7-9	TRBJ2-5	CASSPTGKRTLETQYF	TGTGCCAGCAGCCCGACAGGGAAGCGGACATTGGAGACCCAGTACTTC
.	.	TRBV4-2	TRBJ2-3	CASSQEKRTTDTQYF	TGTGCCAGCAGCCAAGAAAAAAGGACCACAGATACGCAGTATTTT
.	medium-sized	TRBV5-1	TRBJ1-3	CASSDTGYSGNTIYF	TGCGCCAGCAGCGATACAGGATACTCTGGAAACACCATATATTTT
TRBD2	.	TRBV11-2	TRBJ2-3	CASSLVVAGPTDTQYF	TGTGCCAGCAGCTTAGTGGTAGCGGGCCCCACAGATACGCAGTATTTT
TRBD1	.	TRBV6-5	TRBJ1-1	CASSYRGQGTEAFF	TGTGCCAGCAGTTACAGGGGACAGGGGACTGAAGCTTTCTTT
.	.	TRBV7-3	TRBJ2-7	CASSHRDSSSYEQYF	TGTGCCAGCAGCCATAGGGACTCGAGCTCCTACGAGCAGTACTTC
TRBD2	.	TRBV7-2	TRBJ2-7	CASSQYSTSETYEQYF	TGTGCCAGCAGCCAATACTCGACTAGCGAGACCTACGAGCAGTACTTC
TRBD2	.	TRBV30	TRBJ2-7	CAWSVEIAGTYEQYF	TGTGCCTGGAGTGTAGAGATAGCGGGGACCTACGAGCAGTACTTC
.	.	TRBV4-1	TRBJ1-1	CASSQDRVEAFF	TGCGCCAGCAGCCAAGATCGGGTAGAAGCTTTCTTT
.	.	TRBV28	TRBJ2-7	CASSPTGLSSYEQYF	TGTGCCAGCAGTCCTACAGGGTTGAGCTCCTACGAGCAGTACTTC
.	.	TRBV7-9	TRBJ2-5	CASSSAAKETQYF	TGTGCCAGCAGCTCTGCGGCAAAAGAGACCCAGTACTTC
.	.	TRBV30	TRBJ1-1	CATNPNTEAFF	TGTGCCACCAACCCGAACACTGAAGCTTTCTTT
.	.	TRBV14	TRBJ2-7	CASSLSSHEQYF	TGTGCCAGCAGCCTTAGTAGCCACGAGCAGTACTTC
.	.	TRBV7-9	TRBJ1-2	CASSAATVVGGYTF	TGTGCCAGCAGCGCAGCGACAGTCGTTGGGGGCTACACCTTC
TRBD1	.	TRBV9	TRBJ2-1	CASSESGQGSYNEQFF	TGTGCCAGCAGCGAGTCGGGACAGGGCTCCTACAATGAGCAGTTCTTC
.	.	TRBV30	TRBJ2-7	CAWSPDKAYEQYF	TGTGCCTGGAGCCCCGACAAGGCCTACGAGCAGTACTTC
TRBD1	.	TRBV7-9	TRBJ2-5	CASSLHRGLQETQYF	TGTGCCAGCAGCTTACACAGGGGCCTCCAAGAGACCCAGTACTTC
.	.	TRBV6-6	TRBJ2-7	CASSFSRRYEQYF	TGTGCCAGCAGTTTTTCCAGGCGCTACGAGCAGTACTTC
.	.	TRBV9	TRBJ1-2	CASSGPRDTDKVPYGYTF	TGTGCCAGCAGCGGACCCCGGGACACCGATAAGGTACCCTATGGCTACACCTTC